This T cell receptor (beta chain) appears in the sequencing data of a study of early T cells in non-severe SARS-CoV-2 infection. At the level of the study: Sequencing input comprised bulk RNA from unsorted whole blood; chain pairing was not available. General observations from the study: Clonotype matching in VDJdb favored anti-spike CD8 responses and did not capture private and CD4 specificities.

This clonotype has a count of ten or more. Its target is unknown. TCRdb re-analysed the 5' RACE reads in MiXCR, keeping a single row per CDR3 protein. The repertoire holds about 36,000 distinct CDR3 sequences, with approximately 10% as singletons. The receptor comes from an adult who was a healthcare worker with PCR-confirmed SARS-CoV-2 infection or an uninfected control (not recorded which). Sequenced input: whole blood.

DNA of the CDR3: TGTGCCAGCAGTTACTTCGGATCAACCCAGGGGCCCTATGGCTACACCTTC. Translation gives CASSYFGSTQGPYGYTF. The chain has TRBV6-5 and TRBJ1-2, with a tentative D call TRBD1 (6 bases). Trimming left V 1 base short and J 4 bases short, with 19 bases between. This CDR3 spans 17 amino acids. CDR1 is MNHEY and CDR2 is SVGAGI in the germline V gene.